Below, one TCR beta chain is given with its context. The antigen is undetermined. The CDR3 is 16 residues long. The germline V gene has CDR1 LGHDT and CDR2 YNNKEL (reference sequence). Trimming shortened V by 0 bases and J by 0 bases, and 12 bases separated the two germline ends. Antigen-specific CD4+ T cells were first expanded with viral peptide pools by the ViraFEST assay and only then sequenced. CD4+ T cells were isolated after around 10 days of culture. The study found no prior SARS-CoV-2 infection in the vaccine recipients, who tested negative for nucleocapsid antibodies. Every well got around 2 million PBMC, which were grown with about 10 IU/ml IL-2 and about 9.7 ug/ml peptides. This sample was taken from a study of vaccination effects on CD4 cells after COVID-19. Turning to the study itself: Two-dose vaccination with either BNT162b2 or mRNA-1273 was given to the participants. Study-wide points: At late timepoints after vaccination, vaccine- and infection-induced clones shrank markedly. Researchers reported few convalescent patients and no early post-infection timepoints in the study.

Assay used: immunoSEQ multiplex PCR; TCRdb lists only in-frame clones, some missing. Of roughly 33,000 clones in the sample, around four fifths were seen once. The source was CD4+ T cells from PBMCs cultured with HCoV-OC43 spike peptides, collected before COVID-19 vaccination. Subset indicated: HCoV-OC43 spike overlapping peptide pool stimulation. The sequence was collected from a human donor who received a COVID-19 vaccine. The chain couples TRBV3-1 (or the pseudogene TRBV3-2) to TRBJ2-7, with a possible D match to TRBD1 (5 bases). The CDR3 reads CASSQDWGSFSYEQYF. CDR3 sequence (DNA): TGTGCCAGCAGCCAAGATTGGGGCAGCTTCTCCTACGAGCAGTACTTC.